What follows are 29 T cell receptor beta chains derived from one specimen sequenced in a study of T cell responses to AZD1222 COVID-19 vaccine (dated by TCRdb to the early 2020s). The time point label, as the study defines it: baseline before first vaccination. Library prep was done by the immunoSEQ multiplex PCR assay. TCRdb holds this immuneACCESS table with in-frame rearrangements only. Some clones are missing; in checked studies, unresolved V genes explain under half, and the rest has no known cause. The table for this sample lists roughly 100,000 clones; over 90% of them were counted only once. The ten largest clones add up to approximately 4.7% of the sample. The sequencing used peripheral blood, collected on day 0 of AZD1222 vaccination. All receptors come from an adult in good health.

The chain links TRBV4-3 to TRBJ2-1; possible D gene TRBD1, 5 bases. The germline CDR1 and CDR2 sequences are LGHNA and YSLEER. There are 16 residues in the CDR3. The V end was cut by 0 bases, the J end by 3 bases, with 12 bases between. This CDR3 reads CASSQDHRTYYNEQFF. CDR3 bases: TGCGCCAGCAGCCAAGATCACCGGACATACTACAATGAGCAGTTCTTC.

V gene TRBV6-2 or TRBV6-3 combines with J gene TRBJ2-1; 9 nucleotides line up with TRBD2. CDR1 is MNHEY, CDR2 SVGEGT, per germline. The CDR3 loop spans 18 amino acids. Trimming removed 6 bases from V and 6 bases from J; junction bases left unmatched: 18. The CDR3 is CASSLAFKNIAGANEQFF. The DNA for the CDR3 is TGTGCCAGCAGCTTAGCTTTTAAGAATATAGCGGGAGCCAATGAGCAGTTCTTC.

The rearrangement links TRBV7-8 to TRBJ2-7, with 12 bases lining up with TRBD2. Germline assignment: CDR1 SGHVS and CDR2 FQNEAQ. The CDR3 extends over 17 amino acids. J lost 2 bases, V lost 1 base, and 6 bases had no gene match. Written as DNA, the CDR3 is TGTGCCAGCAGCTTAGGGGGACTAGCGGGTTTAACCTACGAGCAGTACTTC. Amino acids: CASSLGGLAGLTYEQYF.

Judged by abundance, this clone is medium-sized (0.01 to 0.1%). The V and J genes are TRBV11-2 and TRBJ2-1; 11 bases match TRBD2. Germline lookup yields CDR1 SGHAT and CDR2 FQNNGV. The trim removed 0 bases at V and 7 bases at J, leaving 2 bases unmatched. The CDR3 spans 15 residues. Here the CDR3 DNA reads TGTGCCAGCAGCTTAGAAACTAGCGGGAGTAATGAGCAGTTCTTC. This gives the protein CASSLETSGSNEQFF.

This sequence joins TRBV4-2 and TRBJ2-5, with TRBD1 matching 7 bases. The CDR3 extends over 13 amino acids. J lost 7 bases, V lost 5 bases, and 7 bases had no gene match. CDR1 LGHNA and CDR2 YNFKEQ come from the germline V gene. CDR3 DNA sequence: TGTGCCAGCAGCGAAACAGGGGTGGGGACCCAGTACTTC. Protein sequence: CASSETGVGTQYF.

The chain has TRBV28 and TRBJ2-1; 9 positions match TRBD1. This CDR3 contains 13 residues. Trimming cost V 6 bases and J 7 bases; bases outside gene matches: 4. Germline V gene sequence: CDR1 MDHEN, CDR2 SYDVKM. DNA for the CDR3: TGTGCCAGCAGACGACAGGGGGAGAATGAGCAGTTCTTC. Translating it yields CASRRQGENEQFF.

This chain joins TRBV9 and TRBJ2-1, with D possibly TRBD2 on 6 matching bases. The V and J ends lost 0 bases and 9 bases respectively, with 10 bases between them. From germline, CDR1 is SGDLS and CDR2 YYNGEE. The CDR3 spans 13 residues. The CDR3 nucleotides read TGTGCCAGCAGCGTAGTAGTTAGCGGTGAGCAGTTCTTC. Its translation is CASSVVVSGEQFF. Full variable domain (outside the CDR3, taken from reference TRBV9 and TRBJ2-1): DSGVTQTPKHLITATGQRVTLRCSPRSGDLSVYWYQQSLDQGLQFLIQYYNGEERAKGNILERFSAQQFPDLHSELNLSSLELGDSALYFCASSVVVSGEQFFGPGTRLTVL.

The gene calls are TRBV12-3 or TRBV12-4 and TRBJ2-1, with D tentatively TRBD1 (6 bases). CDR3 size: 12 residues. Deletions cut 4 bases from V and 9 bases from J, with 10 bases between. CDR3 in DNA: TGTGCCAGCAGTTGGGGGCTGGGTGAGCAGTTCTTC. This gives the protein CASSWGLGEQFF.

The chain has TRBV12-5 and TRBJ2-2, with D unresolved. V shed 8 bases and J shed 5 bases, with 12 bases lying between them. Germline lookup yields CDR1 LGHNT and CDR2 FRNRAP. There are 13 residues in the CDR3. The CDR3 region has the DNA TGTGCTAGTTCCGGAAGCCTGACCGGGGAGCTGTTTTTT. This sequence encodes CASSGSLTGELFF.

This chain links TRBV15 with TRBJ2-1, with D possibly TRBD2 on 6 matching bases. The CDR3 is 16 amino acids. Germline V gene sequence: CDR1 LNHNV, CDR2 YYDKDF (reference sequence). V lost 1 base and J lost 2, with 12 bases in between. Here the CDR3 reads CATSRGGGGTYNEQFF. The CDR3 DNA is TGTGCCACCAGCAGAGGCGGCGGAGGGACCTACAATGAGCAGTTCTTC.

The chain uses TRBV5-4 and TRBJ2-7; 7 bases are a match to TRBD2. Germline V gene sequence: CDR1 SGHNT, CDR2 YYREEE (reference sequence). The CDR3 totals 16 residues. The V segment lost 4 bases and the J segment 4 bases; nucleotides outside the gene matches: 14. CDR3 amino acids: CASSLSPGGVVYEQYF. Written as DNA, the CDR3 is TGTGCCAGCAGCCTATCCCCTGGGGGGGTGGTGTACGAGCAGTACTTC.

The gene calls are TRBV6-1 and TRBJ2-7; 7 bases are a match to TRBD1. V gave up 3 bases and J gave up 9 bases; unmatched junction bases: 11. The CDR3 sequence is 14 residues long. Germline V gives CDR1 MNHNS, CDR2 SASEGT. The CDR3 coding sequence is TGTGCCAGCAGTGACCTAGGGGGCCTAGCTGTGCAGTACTTC. Amino acid sequence: CASSDLGGLAVQYF.

The chain carries TRBV5-1 and TRBJ2-5; TRBD1 aligns across 8 bases. The CDR3 is 14 amino acids. Trimming cost V 1 base and J 5 bases; bases outside gene matches: 4. The germline V gene encodes CDR1 SGHRS and CDR2 YFSETQ. In nucleotides, the CDR3 is TGCGCCAGCAGCTTGACGCAGGGGGCCGAGACCCAGTACTTC. Protein: CASSLTQGAETQYF.

This clone has just one count. The CDR3 here is CASSLGTQNYGYTF. In DNA form, the CDR3 reads TGTGCCAGCAGCTTGGGTACACAGAACTATGGCTACACCTTC. The V and J genes are TRBV5-4 and TRBJ1-2; unclear D gene. The germline gives CDR1 SGHNT, CDR2 YYREEE (reference sequence). This CDR3 spans 14 amino acids. V was clipped by 0 bases and J by 2 bases, with 8 bases between them.

The chain joins TRBV28 to TRBJ1-4; TRBD1 might be the D (5 bases). Germline V CDR1 and CDR2: MDHEN, SYDVKM. This CDR3 comprises 15 residues. V shed 6 bases and J shed 7 bases, with 18 bases lying between them. CDR3 sequence reads: CASRPMGQGSEKLFF. The DNA for the CDR3 is TGTGCCAGCAGGCCTATGGGCCAGGGCTCTGAAAAACTGTTTTTT.

The V call is TRBV28, the J call TRBJ2-3, with TRBD2 matching over 12 bases. The V segment lost 6 bases and the J segment 4 bases; nucleotides outside the gene matches: 5. CDR3 length: 15 residues. Germline lookup yields CDR1 MDHEN and CDR2 SYDVKM. CDR3 nucleotide sequence: TGTGCCAGCAGGATGACTAGCGGGAGCTCAGATACGCAGTATTTT. It specifies CASRMTSGSSDTQYF.

To note about this clone: One end of the junction varies from germline; a read error may be responsible. This chain connects TRBV18 to TRBJ2-7; TRBD2 might be the D (6 bases). Germline CDR1 is KGHSH and CDR2 is LQKENI. The CDR3 loop spans 14 amino acids. CDR3 nucleotides: TGTGCCAGCTCACCACTAATACGGGAGTACGGGCAGTACTTC. It translates to CASSPLIREYGQYF. Drawing the rest from reference TRBV18 and TRBJ2-7, the complete variable domain is NAGVMQNPRHLVRRRGQEARLRCSPMKGHSHVYWYRQLPEEGLKFMVYLQKENIIDESGMPKERFSAEFPKEGPSILRIQQVVRGDSAAYFCASSPLIREYGQYFGPGTRLTVT.

The J gene is TRBJ1-1, the V gene TRBV6-5; D not resolved. The CDR3 totals 14 residues. V was shortened by 7 bases and J by 1 base, with 13 bases between the two germline ends. Germline assignment: CDR1 MNHEY and CDR2 SVGAGI. CDR3 coding DNA: TGTGCCAGCACCACCCCCCCAGGGAACACTGAAGCTTTCTTT. Encoded protein: CASTTPPGNTEAFF.

The chain carries TRBV25-1 and TRBJ1-3, with D uncertain. In germline, CDR1 is MGHDK, CDR2 SYGVNS. The V gene lost 6 bases and the J gene lost 4 bases, with 19 bases spanning the gap. This CDR3 comprises 16 residues. The CDR3 protein is CASRTLHLGCGNTIYF. DNA for the CDR3: TGTGCCAGCAGAACGCTTCACCTAGGGTGCGGAAACACCATATATTTT.

The J gene is TRBJ1-2, the V gene TRBV2; D gene unclear. The CDR3 length is 12 residues. Germline V gives CDR1 SNHLY, CDR2 FYNNEI. The V end was cut by 9 bases, the J end by 6 bases, with 14 bases between. The CDR3 DNA sequence: TGTGCCAGTTCACTAACAGAGCATGGCTACACCTTC. It is translated as CASSLTEHGYTF.

This chain joins TRBV4-3 and TRBJ1-1; TRBD1 aligns across 7 bases. This CDR3 has 14 amino acids. V was pared by 5 bases and J by 6 bases, with 9 bases of the junction left unmatched. Germline assignment: CDR1 LGHNA and CDR2 YSLEER. The CDR3: CASSTRQGGAEAFF. The CDR3 bases are TGCGCCAGCAGCACCCGACAGGGAGGAGCTGAAGCTTTCTTT.

The chain is built from TRBV6-5 and TRBJ1-4; no definite D call. The germline V and J ends were trimmed by 6 bases and 4 bases, with 6 bases remaining between them. Germline CDR1 MNHEY, CDR2 SVGAGI. The CDR3 totals 12 residues. CDR3 in amino acids: CASRGFNEKLFF. The CDR3 DNA is TGTGCCAGCAGGGGTTTTAATGAAAAACTGTTTTTT.

The gene calls are TRBV10-3 and TRBJ1-2, with a possible D match to TRBD1 (5 bases). The CDR3 totals 13 residues. Germline loops: CDR1 ENHRY, CDR2 SYGVKD. With 0 bases removed from V and 8 bases from J, the gap between germline ends came to 10 bases. The CDR3 sequence: CAISESRDGGYTF. The CDR3 DNA reads TGTGCCATCAGTGAGTCAAGGGACGGAGGCTACACCTTC.

The chain carries TRBV3-1 (or the pseudogene TRBV3-2) and TRBJ2-1; D unresolved. Trimming took 0 bases from V and 9 from J, leaving 9 bases between them. Germline V gene lookup returns CDR1 LGHDT and CDR2 YNNKEL (reference sequence). This CDR3 contains 13 residues. CDR3 sequence reads: CASSQDREAEQFF. CDR3 nucleotides: TGTGCCAGCAGCCAAGATAGAGAGGCTGAGCAGTTCTTC.

This clone was recorded a few times. The chain combines TRBV7-2 with TRBJ2-1; D remains ambiguous. The CDR3 has 14 amino acids. CDR1 SGHTA and CDR2 FQGNSA come from the germline V gene. The ends were cut back, 1 base at V and 4 bases at J, with 8 bases in the middle. CDR3 protein: CASSLVTQYNEQFF. CDR3 coding DNA: TGTGCCAGCAGCTTAGTGACTCAATACAATGAGCAGTTCTTC.

This sequence joins TRBV3-1 (or the pseudogene TRBV3-2) and TRBJ2-6, with D unclear. CDR1 and CDR2 (germline): LGHDT, YNNKEL (reference sequence). The CDR3 spans 15 residues. V was cut by 8 bases and J by 0 bases, with 11 bases left in between. The DNA of the CDR3 is TGTGCCAGCGCGGCGAGGTCCTCTGGGGCCAACGTCCTGACTTTC. Encoded protein: CASAARSSGANVLTF.

The chain has TRBV11-2 and TRBJ2-5, with 10 bases matching TRBD2. Looked up from germline, CDR1 is SGHAT and CDR2 is FQNNGV. This CDR3 spans 16 amino acids. The V gene end was trimmed by 5 bases and the J gene end by 5 bases; junction bases not matched to a gene: 11. The CDR3 nucleotides are TGTGCCAGCAGCCTTAGACTAGCGGGCCACCTGGAGACCCAGTACTTC. This codes for CASSLRLAGHLETQYF.

This chain joins TRBV5-4 and TRBJ2-5; perhaps TRBD2 as D (6 bases). There are 13 residues in the CDR3. Per germline, CDR1 SGHNT and CDR2 YYREEE (reference sequence). V lost 3 bases and J 5 bases, leaving 11 bases between the germline ends. The DNA for the CDR3 is TGTGCCAGCAGCTCGGAGGGCTTTGAGACCCAGTACTTC. Its translation: CASSSEGFETQYF.

The gene calls are TRBV9 and TRBJ2-7; 8 nucleotides align to TRBD1. The V segment lost 0 bases and the J segment 5 bases; nucleotides outside the gene matches: 4. The germline V gene has CDR1 SGDLS and CDR2 YYNGEE. The CDR3 consists of 14 residues. The CDR3 DNA is TGTGCCAGCAGCGTAGCCCGGACAGGGAACGAGCAGTACTTC. Its protein is CASSVARTGNEQYF.